Listed below are T cell receptor beta chains from one sample, sequenced in a study of radiation and T cells in renal cell carcinoma. Generated by immunoSEQ multiplex PCR, the TCRdb table keeps only in-frame clones and is missing some. The repertoire includes tens of thousands of clones, about three quarters of them detected once, and under 7.5% sits in the top ten. The material was blood, obtained from a patient whose treatment included radiotherapy and nephrectomy. These receptors originate from a man in his 60s with renal cell carcinoma. CDR3s include the opening cysteine and the closing phenylalanine or tryptophan. The order of the fields is CDR3 length, J gene, clone size, V gene, D gene, CDR3 DNA, CDR3 protein. D genes are given only for firm matches. Expanded clones get a size class; other rows say once, few or many, or leave the size out.

len: 13; j_gene: TRBJ2-7; abundance: .; v_gene: TRBV12-5; d_gene: .; CDR3nt: TGTGCTAGTGGCCGGACAGTCTCCTACGAGCAGTACTTC; CDR3aa: CASGRTVSYEQYF
len: 18; j_gene: TRBJ2-1; abundance: .; v_gene: TRBV19; d_gene: TRBD2; CDR3nt: TGTGCCAGTAGTGTAGGGCGGAGTCTAGCGGGGGGCCCGTTTGGGCAGTTCTTC; CDR3aa: CASSVGRSLAGGPFGQFF
len: 16; j_gene: TRBJ2-5; abundance: .; v_gene: TRBV7-9; d_gene: TRBD2; CDR3nt: TGTGCCAGCAGCCCGGGACTAGCGGGGTACGGAGAGACCCAGTACTTC; CDR3aa: CASSPGLAGYGETQYF
len: 11; j_gene: TRBJ1-4; abundance: once; v_gene: TRBV20-1; d_gene: .; CDR3nt: TGCAGTGCTGATCAGGGAGAAAAACTGTTTTTT; CDR3aa: CSADQGEKLFF
len: 14; j_gene: TRBJ1-1; abundance: few; v_gene: TRBV9; d_gene: .; CDR3nt: TGTGCCAGCAGCGTAGGGACATCGAACACTGAAGCTTTCTTT; CDR3aa: CASSVGTSNTEAFF
len: 13; j_gene: TRBJ2-5; abundance: .; v_gene: TRBV7-8; d_gene: .; CDR3nt: TGTGCCAGCAGCTCCGGACAGCAAGAGACCCAGTACTTC; CDR3aa: CASSSGQQETQYF
len: 15; j_gene: TRBJ2-2; abundance: few; v_gene: TRBV7-9; d_gene: .; CDR3nt: TGTGCCAGCAGCTTAGAAGGGTTGTACACCGGGGAGCTGTTTTTT; CDR3aa: CASSLEGLYTGELFF
len: 14; j_gene: TRBJ2-1; abundance: few; v_gene: TRBV9; d_gene: .; CDR3nt: TGTGCCAGCGGGGATGGAGACAGCGCCGATGAGCAGTTCTTC; CDR3aa: CASGDGDSADEQFF
len: 15; j_gene: TRBJ2-3; abundance: .; v_gene: TRBV5-4; d_gene: TRBD2; CDR3nt: TGTGCCAGCAGTATCGGGGGGACTAGCACAGATACGCAGTATTTT; CDR3aa: CASSIGGTSTDTQYF
len: 16; j_gene: TRBJ2-3; abundance: .; v_gene: TRBV2; d_gene: .; CDR3nt: TGTGCCAGCAGCTCCGGACAGCAAGCTAGCACAGATACGCAGTATTTT; CDR3aa: CASSSGQQASTDTQYF
len: 10; j_gene: TRBJ2-4; abundance: .; v_gene: TRBV2; d_gene: .; CDR3nt: TGTGCCAGCAGTGACGGGGATCAGTACTTC; CDR3aa: CASSDGDQYF
len: 15; j_gene: TRBJ2-1; abundance: few; v_gene: TRBV5-1; d_gene: .; CDR3nt: TGCGCCAGCAGCTTGGTCCAGGGCGGGATCGATGAGCAGTTCTTC; CDR3aa: CASSLVQGGIDEQFF
len: 13; j_gene: TRBJ1-1; abundance: medium-sized; v_gene: TRBV4-3; d_gene: .; CDR3nt: TGCGCCAGCAGCCGGACCGAGAACACTGAAGCTTTCTTT; CDR3aa: CASSRTENTEAFF
len: 14; j_gene: TRBJ1-2; abundance: .; v_gene: TRBV5-8; d_gene: .; CDR3nt: TGTGCCAGCAGCTTGTACGCCGGAGAGAGCGGCTACACCTTC; CDR3aa: CASSLYAGESGYTF
len: 16; j_gene: TRBJ2-5; abundance: .; v_gene: TRBV18; d_gene: TRBD2; CDR3nt: TGTGCCAGCTCACCTTCTAGCGGGGGGACCCGAGAGACCCAGTACTTC; CDR3aa: CASSPSSGGTRETQYF
len: 12; j_gene: TRBJ1-2; abundance: .; v_gene: TRBV19; d_gene: TRBD1; CDR3nt: TGTGCCAGCCGACAGGGGGAGGGTGGCTACACCTTC; CDR3aa: CASRQGEGGYTF
len: 12; j_gene: TRBJ2-5; abundance: .; v_gene: TRBV18; d_gene: .; CDR3nt: TGTGCCAGCTCACCGGGAGTTGAGACCCAGTACTTC; CDR3aa: CASSPGVETQYF
len: 13; j_gene: TRBJ1-1; abundance: .; v_gene: TRBV27; d_gene: .; CDR3nt: TGTGCCAGCAGTTTTGATCAGGGGACCGAAGCTTTCTTT; CDR3aa: CASSFDQGTEAFF
len: 15; j_gene: TRBJ1-5; abundance: .; v_gene: TRBV5-5; d_gene: .; CDR3nt: TGTGCCAGCAGCTTTACCGGGTCTAGCAATCAGCCCCAGCATTTT; CDR3aa: CASSFTGSSNQPQHF
len: 14; j_gene: TRBJ1-5; abundance: .; v_gene: TRBV21-1; d_gene: .; CDR3nt: TGTGCCAGCAGCAATCAACAGGGGAATCAGCCCCAGCATTTT; CDR3aa: CASSNQQGNQPQHF
len: 14; j_gene: TRBJ1-3; abundance: .; v_gene: TRBV7-2; d_gene: TRBD1; CDR3nt: TGTGCCAGCAGCCCAGCGGGACAGCGGAACACCATATATTTT; CDR3aa: CASSPAGQRNTIYF
len: 14; j_gene: TRBJ2-5; abundance: .; v_gene: TRBV7-2; d_gene: TRBD1; CDR3nt: TGTGCCAGCAGCCTACAGGGGGCCCAAGAGACCCAGTACTTC; CDR3aa: CASSLQGAQETQYF
len: 16; j_gene: TRBJ2-5; abundance: .; v_gene: TRBV9; d_gene: .; CDR3nt: TGTGCCAGCAGCGTAGAGCCCCAAGGGGAGATGGAGACCCAGTACTTC; CDR3aa: CASSVEPQGEMETQYF
len: 14; j_gene: TRBJ1-5; abundance: .; v_gene: TRBV9; d_gene: .; CDR3nt: TGTGCCAGCAGCGTAGGTCCCAACAATCAGCCCCAGCATTTT; CDR3aa: CASSVGPNNQPQHF
len: 14; j_gene: TRBJ1-6; abundance: .; v_gene: TRBV6-5; d_gene: .; CDR3nt: TGTGCCAGCAGTTACAGCCTGAGGAATTCACCCCTCCACTTT; CDR3aa: CASSYSLRNSPLHF
len: 15; j_gene: TRBJ2-2; abundance: .; v_gene: TRBV7-2; d_gene: .; CDR3nt: TGTGCCAGCAGCCCTCGACAGACGAACACCGGGGAGCTGTTTTTT; CDR3aa: CASSPRQTNTGELFF
len: 16; j_gene: TRBJ1-3; abundance: .; v_gene: TRBV2; d_gene: .; CDR3nt: TGTGCCAGCAGTGGTCTCGGCGATTCCTCTGGAAACACCATATATTTT; CDR3aa: CASSGLGDSSGNTIYF
len: 14; j_gene: TRBJ2-5; abundance: .; v_gene: TRBV2; d_gene: TRBD2; CDR3nt: TGTGCCAGCAGAGAGACTAGCGGGGAAGAGACCCAGTACTTC; CDR3aa: CASRETSGEETQYF
len: 15; j_gene: TRBJ2-4; abundance: .; v_gene: TRBV6-1; d_gene: .; CDR3nt: TGTGCCAGCAGTAAAGCAGGGATAGCCAAAAACATTCAGTACTTC; CDR3aa: CASSKAGIAKNIQYF
len: 14; j_gene: TRBJ1-5; abundance: .; v_gene: TRBV6-4; d_gene: .; CDR3nt: TGTGCCAGCAGTGACTCGGCGGGGTCCGGGCCCCAGCATTTT; CDR3aa: CASSDSAGSGPQHF
len: 17; j_gene: TRBJ1-1; abundance: .; v_gene: TRBV19; d_gene: TRBD1; CDR3nt: TGTGCCAGTAGTCTTGGGACAGGGGGAAATATGAACACTGAAGCTTTCTTT; CDR3aa: CASSLGTGGNMNTEAFF
len: 11; j_gene: TRBJ2-7; abundance: .; v_gene: TRBV11-2; d_gene: .; CDR3nt: TGTGCCAGCAGCTGGTCCTACGAGCAGTACTTC; CDR3aa: CASSWSYEQYF
len: 14; j_gene: TRBJ1-4; abundance: .; v_gene: TRBV6-5; d_gene: TRBD1; CDR3nt: TGTGCCAGCGGAGGACAGGGGGCTGGAGAAAAACTGTTTTTT; CDR3aa: CASGGQGAGEKLFF
len: 16; j_gene: TRBJ2-1; abundance: .; v_gene: TRBV19; d_gene: TRBD2; CDR3nt: TGTGCCAGTAGTTCTCGACTAGCGCGGGGGGGCAATGAGCAGTTCTTC; CDR3aa: CASSSRLARGGNEQFF
len: 12; j_gene: TRBJ2-1; abundance: .; v_gene: TRBV7-2; d_gene: .; CDR3nt: TGTGCCAGCAGCCCCATCTTTAGTGAGCAGTTCTTC; CDR3aa: CASSPIFSEQFF
len: 14; j_gene: TRBJ2-6; abundance: .; v_gene: TRBV15; d_gene: .; CDR3nt: TGTGCCACCAGCCGGAGCTCTGGGGCCAACGTCCTGACTTTC; CDR3aa: CATSRSSGANVLTF
len: 16; j_gene: TRBJ1-6; abundance: .; v_gene: TRBV7-2; d_gene: TRBD1; CDR3nt: TGTGCCAGCAGCTTAGCGCAGGGACAGGGTAATTCACCCCTCCACTTT; CDR3aa: CASSLAQGQGNSPLHF
len: 16; j_gene: TRBJ2-3; abundance: .; v_gene: TRBV30; d_gene: TRBD2; CDR3nt: TGTGCCTGGAGTAGGGGCAGCGGGGGGGCCCGGGATACGCAGTATTTT; CDR3aa: CAWSRGSGGARDTQYF
len: 14; j_gene: TRBJ1-3; abundance: .; v_gene: TRBV19; d_gene: .; CDR3nt: TGTGCCAGCCTTGACGGACTCTCTGGAAACACCATATATTTT; CDR3aa: CASLDGLSGNTIYF
len: 16; j_gene: TRBJ1-2; abundance: .; v_gene: TRBV7-9; d_gene: .; CDR3nt: TGTGCCAGCAGCTACGGATCAGGCGGTTCACTCTATGGCTACACCTTC; CDR3aa: CASSYGSGGSLYGYTF
len: 11; j_gene: TRBJ1-3; abundance: .; v_gene: TRBV18; d_gene: .; CDR3nt: TGTGCCAGCTCCCCGGGAGAAGCCGGATATTTT; CDR3aa: CASSPGEAGYF
len: 14; j_gene: TRBJ2-5; abundance: .; v_gene: TRBV7-2; d_gene: .; CDR3nt: TGTGCCAGCAGCTCCAGTGGTGTGCGGGAGACCCAGTACTTC; CDR3aa: CASSSSGVRETQYF
len: 14; j_gene: TRBJ2-1; abundance: .; v_gene: TRBV10-1; d_gene: .; CDR3nt: TGCGCCAGCAGTTATTCTACAACTTACAATGAGCAGTTCTTC; CDR3aa: CASSYSTTYNEQFF
len: 11; j_gene: TRBJ1-4; abundance: .; v_gene: TRBV6-5; d_gene: .; CDR3nt: TGTGCCAGCGGAGTGGGACGATTGCTGTTTTTT; CDR3aa: CASGVGRLLFF
len: 13; j_gene: TRBJ2-7; abundance: .; v_gene: TRBV5-4; d_gene: .; CDR3nt: TGTGCCAGCAGTCAACAGGGCCCCTCCGAGCAGTACTTC; CDR3aa: CASSQQGPSEQYF
len: 15; j_gene: TRBJ2-3; abundance: .; v_gene: TRBV30; d_gene: TRBD2; CDR3nt: TGTGCCTGGCAGGGGGGGAGCGGGAGGGCCGATACGCAGTATTTT; CDR3aa: CAWQGGSGRADTQYF
len: 12; j_gene: TRBJ1-4; abundance: .; v_gene: TRBV18; d_gene: .; CDR3nt: TGTGCCAGCTCACCCCAAGGGGAAAAACTGTTTTTT; CDR3aa: CASSPQGEKLFF
len: 18; j_gene: TRBJ2-1; abundance: .; v_gene: TRBV7-8; d_gene: TRBD2; CDR3nt: TGTGCCAGCAGCTTCTCGCGGGGCGGACTAGCGGGATCCAATGAGCAGTTCTTC; CDR3aa: CASSFSRGGLAGSNEQFF
len: 15; j_gene: TRBJ1-1; abundance: few; v_gene: TRBV7-9; d_gene: .; CDR3nt: TGTGCCAGCAGTCAAGACAGTCCTGGGGGCACTGAAGCTTTCTTT; CDR3aa: CASSQDSPGGTEAFF
len: 13; j_gene: TRBJ1-1; abundance: .; v_gene: TRBV6-1; d_gene: .; CDR3nt: TGTGCCAGCAGCAGACGGGAGAACACTGAAGCTTTCTTT; CDR3aa: CASSRRENTEAFF
len: 15; j_gene: TRBJ1-3; abundance: .; v_gene: TRBV5-1; d_gene: .; CDR3nt: TGCGCCAGCAGCTTCGGCTATCGGGACGTGAACACCATATATTTT; CDR3aa: CASSFGYRDVNTIYF
len: 13; j_gene: TRBJ1-5; abundance: .; v_gene: TRBV6-5; d_gene: .; CDR3nt: TGTGCCAGCAGTTTTCTGGGTGGTCAGCCCCAGCATTTT; CDR3aa: CASSFLGGQPQHF